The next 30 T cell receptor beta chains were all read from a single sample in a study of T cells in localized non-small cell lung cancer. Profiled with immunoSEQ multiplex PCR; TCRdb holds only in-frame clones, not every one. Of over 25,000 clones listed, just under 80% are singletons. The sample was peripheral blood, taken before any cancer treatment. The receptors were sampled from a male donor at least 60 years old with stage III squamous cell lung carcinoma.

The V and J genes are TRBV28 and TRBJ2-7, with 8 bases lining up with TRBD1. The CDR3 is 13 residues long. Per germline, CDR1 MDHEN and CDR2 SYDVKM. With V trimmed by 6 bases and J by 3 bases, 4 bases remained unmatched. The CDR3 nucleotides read TGTGCCAGCAGCTTAGGGACAGGCTACGAGCAGTACTTC. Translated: CASSLGTGYEQYF.

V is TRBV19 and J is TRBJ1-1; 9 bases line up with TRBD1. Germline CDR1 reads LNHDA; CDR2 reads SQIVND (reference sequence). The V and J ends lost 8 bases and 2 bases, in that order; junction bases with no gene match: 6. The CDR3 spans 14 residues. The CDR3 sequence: CASGTGPLNTEAFF. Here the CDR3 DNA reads TGTGCCAGTGGGACAGGGCCTCTAAACACTGAAGCTTTCTTT.

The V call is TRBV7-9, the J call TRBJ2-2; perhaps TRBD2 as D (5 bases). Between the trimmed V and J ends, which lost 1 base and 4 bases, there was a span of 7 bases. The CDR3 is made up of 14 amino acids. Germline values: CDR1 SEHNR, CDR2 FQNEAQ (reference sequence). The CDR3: CASSLGGGTGELFF. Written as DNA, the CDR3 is TGTGCCAGCAGCTTAGGTGGAGGCACCGGGGAGCTGTTTTTT.

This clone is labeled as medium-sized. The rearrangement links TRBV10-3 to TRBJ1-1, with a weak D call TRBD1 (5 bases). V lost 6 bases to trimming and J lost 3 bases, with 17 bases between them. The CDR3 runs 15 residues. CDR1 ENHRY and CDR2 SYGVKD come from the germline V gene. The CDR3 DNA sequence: TGTGCCATCAGGGGGTCGACAGATACTTACACTGAAGCTTTCTTT. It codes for CAIRGSTDTYTEAFF.

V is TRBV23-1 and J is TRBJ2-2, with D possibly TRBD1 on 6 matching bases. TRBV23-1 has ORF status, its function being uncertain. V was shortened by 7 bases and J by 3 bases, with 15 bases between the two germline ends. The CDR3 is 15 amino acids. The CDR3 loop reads CASTESGGYTGELFF. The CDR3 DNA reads TGCGCCAGCACCGAGAGTGGGGGCTACACCGGGGAGCTGTTTTTT.

The chain's CDR3 is CASSIQTGEGYTF. CDR3 bases: TGTGCCAGCAGCATCCAGACAGGGGAAGGCTACACCTTC. This rearrangement joins TRBV7-2 to TRBJ1-2; TRBD1 agrees at 8 bases. Germline assignment: CDR1 SGHTA and CDR2 FQGNSA. V shed 5 bases, J shed 8 bases, and the junction held 7 bases outside the gene matches. This CDR3 has 13 amino acids.

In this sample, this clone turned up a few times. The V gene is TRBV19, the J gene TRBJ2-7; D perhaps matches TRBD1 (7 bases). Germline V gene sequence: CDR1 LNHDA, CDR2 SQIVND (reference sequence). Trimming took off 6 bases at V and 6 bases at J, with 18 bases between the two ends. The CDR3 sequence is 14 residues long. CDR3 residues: CASRKLEGASEQYF. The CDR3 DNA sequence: TGTGCCAGTAGAAAGTTGGAGGGGGCGAGCGAGCAGTACTTC.

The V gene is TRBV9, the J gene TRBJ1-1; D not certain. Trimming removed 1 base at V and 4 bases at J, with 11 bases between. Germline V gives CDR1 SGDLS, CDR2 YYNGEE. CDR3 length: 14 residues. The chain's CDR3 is CASSVSIEPTEAFF. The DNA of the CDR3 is TGTGCCAGCAGCGTATCCATCGAGCCCACTGAAGCTTTCTTT.

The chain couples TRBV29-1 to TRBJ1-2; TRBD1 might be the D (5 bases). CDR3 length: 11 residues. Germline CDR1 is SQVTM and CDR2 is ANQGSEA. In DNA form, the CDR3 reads TGCACGACTGGGGGGGGCTATGGCTACACCTTC. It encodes CTTGGGYGYTF.

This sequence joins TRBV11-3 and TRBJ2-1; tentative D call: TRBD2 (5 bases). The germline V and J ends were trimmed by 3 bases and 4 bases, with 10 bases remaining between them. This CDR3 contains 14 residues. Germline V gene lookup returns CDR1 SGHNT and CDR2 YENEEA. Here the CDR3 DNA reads TGTGCCAGCAGCTTGGGTCTAGCTTACAATGAGCAGTTCTTC. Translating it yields CASSLGLAYNEQFF.

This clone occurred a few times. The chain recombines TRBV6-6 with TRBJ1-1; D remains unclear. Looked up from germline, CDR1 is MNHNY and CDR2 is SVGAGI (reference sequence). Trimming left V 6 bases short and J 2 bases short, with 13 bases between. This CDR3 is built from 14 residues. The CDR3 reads CASSEQRKNTEAFF. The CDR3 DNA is TGTGCCAGCAGCGAACAGAGAAAAAACACTGAAGCTTTCTTT.

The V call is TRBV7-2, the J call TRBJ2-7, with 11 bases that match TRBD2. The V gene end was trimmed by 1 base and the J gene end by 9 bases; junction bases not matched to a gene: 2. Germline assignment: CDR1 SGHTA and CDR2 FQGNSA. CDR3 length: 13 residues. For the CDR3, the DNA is TGTGCCAGCAGCTTAGGGACTAGCGGGCGGCAGTACTTC. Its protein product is CASSLGTSGRQYF.

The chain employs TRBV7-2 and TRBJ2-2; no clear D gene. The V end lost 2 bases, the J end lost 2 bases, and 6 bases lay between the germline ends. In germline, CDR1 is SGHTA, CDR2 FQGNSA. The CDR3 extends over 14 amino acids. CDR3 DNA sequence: TGTGCCAGCAGCTTAAGGTCAAACACCGGGGAGCTGTTTTTT. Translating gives CASSLRSNTGELFF.

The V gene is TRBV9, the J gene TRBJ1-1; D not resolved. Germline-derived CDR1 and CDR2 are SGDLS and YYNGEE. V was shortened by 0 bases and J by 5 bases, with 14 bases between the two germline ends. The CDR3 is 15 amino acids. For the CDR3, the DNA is TGTGCCAGCAGCGTAGGTGGGAGGAGCAAGACTGAAGCTTTCTTT. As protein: CASSVGGRSKTEAFF. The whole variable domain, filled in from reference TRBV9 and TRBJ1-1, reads DSGVTQTPKHLITATGQRVTLRCSPRSGDLSVYWYQQSLDQGLQFLIQYYNGEERAKGNILERFSAQQFPDLHSELNLSSLELGDSALYFCASSVGGRSKTEAFFGQGTRLTVV.

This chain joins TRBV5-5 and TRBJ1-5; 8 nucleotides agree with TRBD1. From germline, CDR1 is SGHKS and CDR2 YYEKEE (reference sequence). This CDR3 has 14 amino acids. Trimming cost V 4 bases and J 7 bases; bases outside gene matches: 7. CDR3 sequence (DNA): TGTGCCAGCAGCCACAGGGGGTTGGGGCAGCCCCAGCATTTT. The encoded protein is CASSHRGLGQPQHF. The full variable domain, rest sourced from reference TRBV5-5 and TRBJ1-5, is DAGVTQSPTHLIKTRGQQVTLRCSPISGHKSVSWYQQVLGQGPQFIFQYYEKEERGRGNFPDRFSARQFPNYSSELNVNALLLGDSALYLCASSHRGLGQPQHFGDGTRLSIL.

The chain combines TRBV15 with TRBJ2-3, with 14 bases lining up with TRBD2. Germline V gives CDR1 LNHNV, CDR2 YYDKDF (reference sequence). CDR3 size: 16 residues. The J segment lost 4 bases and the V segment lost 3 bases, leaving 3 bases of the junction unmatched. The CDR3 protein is CATSSGLAGGADTQYF. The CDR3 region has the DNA TGTGCCACCAGCAGTGGACTAGCGGGAGGAGCAGATACGCAGTATTTT.

The CDR3 here is CASSLWASGWAFF. The CDR3 DNA reads TGTGCCAGCAGTTTGTGGGCCTCTGGATGGGCTTTCTTT. The chain is built from TRBV28 and TRBJ1-1; no clear D. Germline V gene data show CDR1 as MDHEN and CDR2 as SYDVKM. CDR3 size: 13 residues. V shed 3 bases and J shed 11 bases, with 16 bases lying between them.

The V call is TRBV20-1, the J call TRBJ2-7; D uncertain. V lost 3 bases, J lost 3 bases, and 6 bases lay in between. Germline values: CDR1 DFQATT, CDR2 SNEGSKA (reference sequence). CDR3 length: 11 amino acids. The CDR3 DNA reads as TGCAGTGCTAGTTCGGACTACGAGCAGTACTTC. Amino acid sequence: CSASSDYEQYF.

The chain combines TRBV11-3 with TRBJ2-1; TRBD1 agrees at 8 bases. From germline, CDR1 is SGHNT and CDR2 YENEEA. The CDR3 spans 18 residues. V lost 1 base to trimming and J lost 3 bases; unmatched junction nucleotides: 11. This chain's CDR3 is CASSLGRGRGGLYNEQFF. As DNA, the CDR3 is TGTGCCAGCAGCTTAGGCAGGGGGCGAGGAGGTCTCTACAATGAGCAGTTCTTC.

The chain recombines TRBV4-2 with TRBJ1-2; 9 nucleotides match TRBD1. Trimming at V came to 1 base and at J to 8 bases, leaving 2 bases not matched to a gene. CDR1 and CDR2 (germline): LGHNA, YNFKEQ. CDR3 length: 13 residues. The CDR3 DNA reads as TGTGCCAGCAGCCAAGGACAGGGGGAAGGCTACACCTTC. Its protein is CASSQGQGEGYTF.

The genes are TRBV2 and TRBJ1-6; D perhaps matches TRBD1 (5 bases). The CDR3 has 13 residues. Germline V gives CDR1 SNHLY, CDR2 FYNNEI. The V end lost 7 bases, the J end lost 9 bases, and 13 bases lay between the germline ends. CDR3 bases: TGTGCCAGCAATCCAGGGAGGGCTTCACCCCTCCACTTT. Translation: CASNPGRASPLHF.

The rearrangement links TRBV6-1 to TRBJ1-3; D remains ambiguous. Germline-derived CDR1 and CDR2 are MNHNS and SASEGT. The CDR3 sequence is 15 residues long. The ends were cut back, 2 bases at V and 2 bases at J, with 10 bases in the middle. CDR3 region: CASSERSGTGNTIYF. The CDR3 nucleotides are TGTGCCAGCAGTGAACGGTCGGGCACTGGAAACACCATATATTTT.

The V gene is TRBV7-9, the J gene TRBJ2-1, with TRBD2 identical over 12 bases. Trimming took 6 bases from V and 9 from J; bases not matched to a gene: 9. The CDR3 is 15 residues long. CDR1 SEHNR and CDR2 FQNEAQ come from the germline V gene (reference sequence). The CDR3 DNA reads TGTGCCAGCAGACAATCTAGCGGGGGGGCCTCTGAGCAGTTCTTC. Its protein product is CASRQSSGGASEQFF.

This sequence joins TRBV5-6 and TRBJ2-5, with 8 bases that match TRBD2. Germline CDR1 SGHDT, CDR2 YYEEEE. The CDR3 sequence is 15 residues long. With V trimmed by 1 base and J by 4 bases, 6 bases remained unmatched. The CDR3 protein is CASSLTGGAGETQYF. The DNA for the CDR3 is TGTGCCAGCAGCTTGACCGGGGGGGCAGGAGAGACCCAGTACTTC.

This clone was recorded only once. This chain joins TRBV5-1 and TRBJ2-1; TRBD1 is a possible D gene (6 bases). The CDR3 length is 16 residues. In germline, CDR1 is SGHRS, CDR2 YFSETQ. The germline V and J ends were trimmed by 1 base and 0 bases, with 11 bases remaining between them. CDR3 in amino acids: CASSLSQGLSYNEQFF. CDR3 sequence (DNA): TGCGCCAGCAGCTTGAGTCAGGGGCTCTCCTACAATGAGCAGTTCTTC. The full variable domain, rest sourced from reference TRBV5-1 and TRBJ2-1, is KAGVTQTPRYLIKTRGQQVTLSCSPISGHRSVSWYQQTPGQGLQFLFEYFSETQRNKGNFPGRFSGRQFSNSRSEMNVSTLELGDSALYLCASSLSQGLSYNEQFFGPGTRLTVL.

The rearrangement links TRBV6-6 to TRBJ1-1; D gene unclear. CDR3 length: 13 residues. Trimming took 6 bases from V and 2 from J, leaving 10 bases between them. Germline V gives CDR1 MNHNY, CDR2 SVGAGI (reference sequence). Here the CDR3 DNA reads TGTGCCAGCAGACTGACGAGAAACACTGAAGCTTTCTTT. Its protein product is CASRLTRNTEAFF.

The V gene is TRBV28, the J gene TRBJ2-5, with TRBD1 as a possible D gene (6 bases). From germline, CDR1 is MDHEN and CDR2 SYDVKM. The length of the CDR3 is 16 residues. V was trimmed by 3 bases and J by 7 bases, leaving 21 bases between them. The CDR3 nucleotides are TGTGCCAGCAGTTTGATCGGGACACCTAGGGAAGCGACCCAGTACTTC. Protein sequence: CASSLIGTPREATQYF.

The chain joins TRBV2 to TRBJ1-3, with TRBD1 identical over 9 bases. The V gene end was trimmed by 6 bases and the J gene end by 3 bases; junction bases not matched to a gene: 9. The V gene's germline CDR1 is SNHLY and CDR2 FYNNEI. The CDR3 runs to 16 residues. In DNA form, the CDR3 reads TGTGCCAGCAGCCAGGACAGGGGAAGAAGTGGAAACACCATATATTTT. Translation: CASSQDRGRSGNTIYF. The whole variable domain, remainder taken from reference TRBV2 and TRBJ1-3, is EPEVTQTPSHQVTQMGQEVILRCVPISNHLYFYWYRQILGQKVEFLVSFYNNEISEKSEIFDDQFSVERPDGSNFTLKIRSTKLEDSAMYFCASSQDRGRSGNTIYFGEGSWLTVV.

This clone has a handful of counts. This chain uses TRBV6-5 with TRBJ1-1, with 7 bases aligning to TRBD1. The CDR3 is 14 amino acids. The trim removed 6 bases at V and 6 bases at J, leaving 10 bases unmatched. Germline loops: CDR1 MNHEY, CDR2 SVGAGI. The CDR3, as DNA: TGTGCCAGCAGCAACGGGAGGGGGCAGGCTGAAGCTTTCTTT. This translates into CASSNGRGQAEAFF.

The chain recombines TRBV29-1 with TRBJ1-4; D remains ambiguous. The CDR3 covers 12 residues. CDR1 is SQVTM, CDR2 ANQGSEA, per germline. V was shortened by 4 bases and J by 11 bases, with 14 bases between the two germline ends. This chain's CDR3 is CSVVLFDWKLFF. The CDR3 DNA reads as TGCAGCGTTGTCTTATTTGACTGGAAACTGTTTTTT.